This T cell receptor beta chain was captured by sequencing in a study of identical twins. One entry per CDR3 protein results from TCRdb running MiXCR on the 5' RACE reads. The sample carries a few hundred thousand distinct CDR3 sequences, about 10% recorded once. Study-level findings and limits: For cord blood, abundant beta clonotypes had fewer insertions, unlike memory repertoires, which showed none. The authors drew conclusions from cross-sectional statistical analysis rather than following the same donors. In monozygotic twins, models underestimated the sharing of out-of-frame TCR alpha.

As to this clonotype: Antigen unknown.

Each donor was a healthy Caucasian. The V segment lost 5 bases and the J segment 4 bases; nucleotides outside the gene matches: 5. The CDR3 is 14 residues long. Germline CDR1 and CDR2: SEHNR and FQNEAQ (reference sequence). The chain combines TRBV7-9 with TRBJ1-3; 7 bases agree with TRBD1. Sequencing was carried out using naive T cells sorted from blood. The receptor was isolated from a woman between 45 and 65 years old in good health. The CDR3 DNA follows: TGTGCCAGCAGCGGAACAGGGGTCGGAAACACCATATATTTT. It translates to CASSGTGVGNTIYF. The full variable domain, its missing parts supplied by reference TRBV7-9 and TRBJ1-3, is DTGVSQNPRHKITKRGQNVTFRCDPISEHNRLYWYRQTLGQGPEFLTYFQNEAQLEKSRLLSDRFSAERPKGSFSTLEIQRTEQGDSAMYLCASSGTGVGNTIYFGEGSWLTVV.